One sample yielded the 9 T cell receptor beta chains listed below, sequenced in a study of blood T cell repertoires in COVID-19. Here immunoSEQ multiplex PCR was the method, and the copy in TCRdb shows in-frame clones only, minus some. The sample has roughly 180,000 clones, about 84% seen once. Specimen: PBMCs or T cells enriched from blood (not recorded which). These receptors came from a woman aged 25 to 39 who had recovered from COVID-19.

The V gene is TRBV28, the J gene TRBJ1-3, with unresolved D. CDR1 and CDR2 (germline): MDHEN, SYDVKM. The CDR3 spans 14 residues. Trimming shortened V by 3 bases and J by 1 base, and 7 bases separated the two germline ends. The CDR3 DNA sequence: TGTGCCAGCAGTTTTTATATGTCTGGAAACACCATATATTTT. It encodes CASSFYMSGNTIYF.

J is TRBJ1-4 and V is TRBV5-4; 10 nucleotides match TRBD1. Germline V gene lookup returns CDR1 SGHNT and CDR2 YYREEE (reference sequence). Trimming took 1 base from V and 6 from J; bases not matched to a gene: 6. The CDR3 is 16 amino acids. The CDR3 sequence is CASSLLPGTGDEKLFF. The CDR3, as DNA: TGTGCCAGCAGCTTGCTGCCCGGGACAGGGGATGAAAAACTGTTTTTT.

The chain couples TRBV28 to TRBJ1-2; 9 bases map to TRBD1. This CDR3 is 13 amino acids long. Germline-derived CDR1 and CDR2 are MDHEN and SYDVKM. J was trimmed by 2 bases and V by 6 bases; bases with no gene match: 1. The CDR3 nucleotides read TGTGCCAGCAGGGACAGGGGAAACTATGGCTACACCTTC. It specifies CASRDRGNYGYTF.

The CDR3 reads CASSLFSRTGELFF. The CDR3 nucleotides read TGTGCCAGCAGTTTATTCTCGCGTACCGGGGAGCTGTTTTTT. The chain employs TRBV27 and TRBJ2-2; D call uncertain. The CDR3 is 14 amino acids. Germline CDR1 and CDR2: MNHEY and SMNVEV (reference sequence). Between the trimmed V and J ends, which lost 1 base and 5 bases, there was a span of 8 bases.

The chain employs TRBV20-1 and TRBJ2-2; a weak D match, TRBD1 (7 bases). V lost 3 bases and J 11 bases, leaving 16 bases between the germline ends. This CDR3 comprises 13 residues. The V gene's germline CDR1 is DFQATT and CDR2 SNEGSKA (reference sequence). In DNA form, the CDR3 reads TGCAGTGCTAGTATTTCGCGGGACAGCGAGCTGTTTTTT. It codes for CSASISRDSELFF.

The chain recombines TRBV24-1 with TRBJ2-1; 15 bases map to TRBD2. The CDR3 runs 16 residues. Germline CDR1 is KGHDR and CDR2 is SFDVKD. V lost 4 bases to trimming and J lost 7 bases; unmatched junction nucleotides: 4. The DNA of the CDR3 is TGTGCCACCAGTGACACCGGGACTAGCGGGAGGAATGAGCAGTTCTTC. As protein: CATSDTGTSGRNEQFF.

The CDR3 nucleotides are TGTGCCACCAGCAGCGCGGGCACAGGGATCCAGCCCCAGCATTTT. As protein: CATSSAGTGIQPQHF. This rearrangement joins TRBV15 to TRBJ1-5, with a weak D call TRBD1 (6 bases). Trimming shortened V by 3 bases and J by 7 bases, and 16 bases separated the two germline ends. The CDR3 covers 15 residues. CDR1 and CDR2 (germline): LNHNV, YYDKDF (reference sequence).

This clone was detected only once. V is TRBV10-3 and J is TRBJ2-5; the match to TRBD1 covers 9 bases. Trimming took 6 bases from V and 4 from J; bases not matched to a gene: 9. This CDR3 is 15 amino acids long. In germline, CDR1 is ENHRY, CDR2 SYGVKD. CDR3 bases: TGTGCCATCAGGGCCGGGACAGGGAGGGGAGAGACCCAGTACTTC. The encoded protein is CAIRAGTGRGETQYF.

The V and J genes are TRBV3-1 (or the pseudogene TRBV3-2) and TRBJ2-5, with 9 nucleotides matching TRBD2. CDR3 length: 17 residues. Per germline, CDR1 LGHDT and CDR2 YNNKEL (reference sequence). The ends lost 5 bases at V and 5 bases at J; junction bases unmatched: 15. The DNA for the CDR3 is TGTGCCAGCAGCGCCTCCTCGTGGCGGGAGGGCCTTGAGACCCAGTACTTC. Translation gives CASSASSWREGLETQYF.